A single sample gave rise to the 16 T cell receptor beta chains below, sequenced in a study of tumor-infiltrating lymphocytes in localized non-small cell lung cancer. Sequenced by immunoSEQ multiplex PCR; TCRdb stores in-frame clones only, minus some. The profile shows tens of thousands of clones, 69% of them singletons. The sequenced material came from lung tumor tissue. These receptor sequences come from a human donor with non-small cell lung cancer.

The chain links TRBV9 to TRBJ1-4; D not certain. CDR1 SGDLS and CDR2 YYNGEE come from the germline V gene. The ends were cut back, 4 bases at V and 1 base at J, with 14 bases in the middle. The CDR3 is 16 residues long. The DNA for the CDR3 is TGTGCCAGCAGCCCCCGTGTGAGGGTAACTAATGAAAAACTGTTTTTT. It yields the protein CASSPRVRVTNEKLFF.

V and J are TRBV19 and TRBJ1-3; D unresolved. The CDR3 is 17 amino acids. Trimming removed 3 bases from V and 0 bases from J, with 15 bases in between. The germline CDR1 and CDR2 sequences are LNHDA and SQIVND (reference sequence). The CDR3 loop is CASSIGIRLASGNTIYF. CDR3 DNA: TGTGCCAGTAGTATCGGGATCCGGTTGGCCTCTGGAAACACCATATATTTT. Looking up the rest from reference TRBV19 and TRBJ1-3 gives the full variable domain: DGGITQSPKYLFRKEGQNVTLSCEQNLNHDAMYWYRQDPGQGLRLIYYSQIVNDFQKGDIAEGYSVSREKKESFPLTVTSAQKNPTAFYLCASSIGIRLASGNTIYFGEGSWLTVV.

The chain employs TRBV5-4 and TRBJ1-1; no firm D call. The CDR3 runs 15 residues. CDR1 is SGHNT and CDR2 is YYREEE in the germline V gene (reference sequence). V shed 2 bases and J shed 0 bases, with 11 bases lying between them. CDR3 bases: TGTGCCAGCAGCTTTAAACGGGAGTTGAACACTGAAGCTTTCTTT. This codes for CASSFKRELNTEAFF. Drawing the rest from reference TRBV5-4 and TRBJ1-1, the complete variable domain is ETGVTQSPTHLIKTRGQQVTLRCSSQSGHNTVSWYQQALGQGPQFIFQYYREEENGRGNFPPRFSGLQFPNYSSELNVNALELDDSALYLCASSFKRELNTEAFFGQGTRLTVV.

The chain combines TRBV6-5 with TRBJ2-3; D gene ambiguous. This CDR3 comprises 14 residues. V lost 3 bases and J 5 bases, leaving 12 bases between the germline ends. Germline-derived CDR1 and CDR2 are MNHEY and SVGAGI. The CDR3 DNA is TGTGCCAGCAGTTATAGGTCCCATCAAGATACGCAGTATTTT. It codes for CASSYRSHQDTQYF.

V is TRBV19 and J is TRBJ1-2, with no clear D. The CDR3 spans 15 residues. Deletions cut 3 bases from V and 0 bases from J, with 11 bases between. The germline gives CDR1 LNHDA, CDR2 SQIVND (reference sequence). CDR3 sequence (DNA): TGTGCCAGTAGTATCTTGGGCTCAGCTAACTATGGCTACACCTTC. Translation gives CASSILGSANYGYTF.

The chain couples TRBV7-9 to TRBJ2-5, with D maybe TRBD1 (5 bases). Germline loops: CDR1 SEHNR, CDR2 FQNEAQ (reference sequence). This CDR3 has 14 amino acids. Trimming cost V 3 bases and J 5 bases, with 13 bases left between them. The CDR3 nucleotides read TGTGCCAGCAGCTTTGGGGCCGGTGGTGAGACCCAGTACTTC. Translating gives CASSFGAGGETQYF.

J is TRBJ1-1 and V is TRBV7-2, with TRBD1 as a possible D gene (6 bases). With 5 bases removed from V and 8 bases from J, the gap between germline ends came to 15 bases. CDR1 and CDR2 (germline): SGHTA, FQGNSA. The CDR3 loop spans 13 amino acids. The CDR3 spells CASSPGGGNEAFF. The CDR3 DNA reads TGTGCCAGCAGCCCCGGAGGGGGGAACGAAGCTTTCTTT.

Sample share makes this clone medium-sized. This chain uses TRBV15 with TRBJ2-7; D is undetermined. The CDR3 consists of 17 residues. V was cut by 4 bases and J by 0 bases, with 19 bases left in between. The germline CDR1 and CDR2 sequences are LNHNV and YYDKDF (reference sequence). Here the CDR3 DNA reads TGTGCCACCAGCACTCTATGGAAACAAGGAAGCTCCTACGAGCAGTACTTC. Translation: CATSTLWKQGSSYEQYF.

The chain recombines TRBV5-1 with TRBJ2-2; TRBD2 matches 7 bases. The CDR3 runs 16 residues. The trim removed 0 bases at V and 4 bases at J, leaving 6 bases unmatched. In germline, CDR1 is SGHRS, CDR2 YFSETQ. This CDR3 is CASSLVAGEGTGELFF. In DNA form, the CDR3 reads TGCGCCAGCAGCTTGGTGGCGGGAGAGGGCACCGGGGAGCTGTTTTTT. Full variable domain (rest looked up from reference TRBV5-1 and TRBJ2-2): KAGVTQTPRYLIKTRGQQVTLSCSPISGHRSVSWYQQTPGQGLQFLFEYFSETQRNKGNFPGRFSGRQFSNSRSEMNVSTLELGDSALYLCASSLVAGEGTGELFFGEGSRLTVL.

The genes are TRBV10-3 and TRBJ2-1, with 9 bases that match TRBD2. The CDR3 runs to 14 residues. Germline lookup yields CDR1 ENHRY and CDR2 SYGVKD. V lost 7 bases and J lost 6; bases outside the gene matches: 7. The CDR3: CAIMATSGLNEQFF. CDR3 nucleotides: TGTGCCATCATGGCGACTAGCGGACTCAATGAGCAGTTCTTC.

This sequence joins TRBV9 and TRBJ1-2, with 7 bases lining up with TRBD1. The CDR3 has 15 amino acids. V lost 1 base, J lost 1 base, and 4 bases stayed unmatched. CDR1 is SGDLS and CDR2 is YYNGEE in the germline V gene. Here the CDR3 DNA reads TGTGCCAGCAGCGTAACGGACAGGCTTAACTATGGCTACACCTTC. Translated, it gives CASSVTDRLNYGYTF.

V and J are TRBV28 and TRBJ2-3, with 8 bases that match TRBD2. V was pared by 5 bases and J by 1 base, with 11 bases of the junction left unmatched. The V gene's germline CDR1 is MDHEN and CDR2 SYDVKM. CDR3 length equals 17 residues. The CDR3 loop reads CASSPPVETSGTDTQYF. The CDR3 DNA reads as TGTGCCAGCAGTCCGCCGGTTGAGACTAGCGGCACAGATACGCAGTATTTT.

This chain joins TRBV10-2 and TRBJ1-2; D uncertain. Deletions cut 3 bases from V and 4 bases from J, with 3 bases between. CDR1 is WSHSY, CDR2 SAAADI, per germline. This CDR3 is 11 amino acids long. CDR3 nucleotides: TGCGCCAGCAGTGATACCTATGGCTACACCTTC. It translates to CASSDTYGYTF.

This clone was counted a few times. The V gene is TRBV15, the J gene TRBJ1-4; a weak D match, TRBD1 (6 bases). Between the trimmed V and J ends, which lost 0 bases and 15 bases, there was a span of 14 bases. The CDR3 length is 13 residues. CDR1 and CDR2 from the germline V gene are LNHNV and YYDKDF (reference sequence). The CDR3 reads CATSREYQQGLFF. CDR3 nucleotides: TGTGCCACCAGCAGAGAGTACCAACAGGGTTTGTTTTTT. The variable domain in full, with the rest retrieved from reference TRBV15 and TRBJ1-4, is DAMVIQNPRYQVTQFGKPVTLSCSQTLNHNVMYWYQQKSSQAPKLLFHYYDKDFNNEADTPDNFQSRRPNTSFCFLDIRSPGLGDTAMYLCATSREYQQGLFFGSGTQLSVL.

V and J are TRBV4-2 and TRBJ1-3, with 9 bases matching TRBD1. CDR1 is LGHNA, CDR2 YNFKEQ, per germline. The junction had 2 bases not matched to a gene; V was cut back by 0 bases and J by 2 bases. This CDR3 is built from 16 residues. The CDR3 DNA reads as TGTGCCAGCAGCCAAGATCGGGACAGGGCTGGAAACACCATATATTTT. This encodes CASSQDRDRAGNTIYF.

CDR3 region: CSVTRGTNTEAFF. For the CDR3, the DNA is TGCAGCGTCACGAGGGGGACGAACACTGAAGCTTTCTTT. V and J are TRBV29-1 and TRBJ1-1; tentatively, D is TRBD1 (6 bases). V shed 6 bases and J shed 1 base, with 12 bases lying between them. Germline lookup yields CDR1 SQVTM and CDR2 ANQGSEA. The CDR3 loop spans 13 amino acids.